Below, 10 T cell receptor beta chains from the same sample are listed, as sequenced in a study of post-analysis software for immune sequencing data. The study's findings and limits: Among roughly 5 TRBV segments more frequent in patients than controls were TRBV5-6, TRBV5-1 and TRBV20-1.

TCR beta cDNA libraries included unique molecular identifiers. TCRdb independently ran MiXCR on the PCR reads; one entry per CDR3 protein. The sample contains about 540,000 distinct CDR3 sequences, 30% to 40% of which appear only once. What these receptors recognize is not known. The sequencing input was blood. Every receptor here comes from a girl younger than 18 with multiple sclerosis.

This clonotype was seen more than once but under ten times. This chain joins TRBV28 and TRBJ2-7; D perhaps matches TRBD1 (5 bases). The CDR3 length is 14 residues. V was cut by 1 base and J by 2 bases, with 9 bases left in between. In germline, CDR1 is MDHEN, CDR2 SYDVKM. The DNA for the CDR3 is TGTGCCAGCAGTTTATTCGACAGAACCTACGAGCAGTACTTC. It codes for CASSLFDRTYEQYF. The whole variable domain, filled in from reference TRBV28 and TRBJ2-7, reads DVKVTQSSRYLVKRTGEKVFLECVQDMDHENMFWYRQDPGLGLRLIYFSYDVKMKEKGDIPEGYSVSREKKERFSLILESASTNQTSMYLCASSLFDRTYEQYFGPGTRLTVT.

The rearrangement uses TRBV28 and TRBJ2-3, with 8 bases matching TRBD2. CDR1 and CDR2 (germline): MDHEN, SYDVKM. The CDR3 runs to 17 residues. V trimming: 4 bases; J trimming: 2 bases; junction bases outside the gene matches: 11. The DNA for the CDR3 is TGTGCCAGCAGTTCTCCGGCGAGCGGGAGTTACACAGATACGCAGTATTTT. This translates into CASSSPASGSYTDTQYF. The variable domain in full, completed from reference TRBV28 and TRBJ2-3, reads DVKVTQSSRYLVKRTGEKVFLECVQDMDHENMFWYRQDPGLGLRLIYFSYDVKMKEKGDIPEGYSVSREKKERFSLILESASTNQTSMYLCASSSPASGSYTDTQYFGPGTRLTVL.

This sequence joins TRBV6-1 and TRBJ1-5; tentatively, D is TRBD1 (6 bases). The CDR3 length is 15 residues. The germline V and J ends were trimmed by 4 bases and 3 bases, with 13 bases remaining between them. Per germline, CDR1 MNHNS and CDR2 SASEGT. The CDR3 nucleotides read TGTGCCAGCAGTGGCCACGACAGGCCCAATCAGCCCCAGCATTTT. It specifies CASSGHDRPNQPQHF.

This clonotype has only a few counts. The rearrangement links TRBV6-5 to TRBJ1-4; 8 bases map to TRBD1. The CDR3 covers 14 residues. Per germline, CDR1 MNHEY and CDR2 SVGAGI. Trimming at V came to 6 bases and at J to 7 bases, leaving 7 bases not matched to a gene. CDR3 sequence: CASRPGQGGEKLFF. The CDR3 DNA reads as TGTGCCAGCAGACCCGGACAGGGAGGTGAAAAACTGTTTTTT.

The table lists this clonotype with a few counts. V usage is TRBV7-6 and J usage is TRBJ2-5; 9 nucleotides agree with TRBD1. The end of the DNA fits TRBJ2-7 better, so the J call may be wrong. The CDR3 runs 15 residues. The germline gives CDR1 SGHVS, CDR2 FNYEAQ. The CDR3 spells CASSRGQGTLGEQYF. The CDR3 DNA follows: TGTGCCAGCAGTCGTGGACAGGGGACCTTGGGCGAGCAGTACTTC.

This clonotype was seen a handful of times. The V gene is TRBV6-6, the J gene TRBJ1-6, with a weak D call TRBD1 (5 bases). V was pared by 8 bases and J by 10 bases, with 21 bases between. This CDR3 has 15 amino acids. Per germline, CDR1 MNHNY and CDR2 SVGAGI (reference sequence). The CDR3 nucleotides read TGTGCCAGCTCTCAGGGAGTAGCGTTCGGCTCACCCCTCCACTTT. Residues: CASSQGVAFGSPLHF.

The chain couples TRBV5-1 to TRBJ2-1; 13 bases line up with TRBD2. The CDR3 has 16 residues. V lost 5 bases, J lost 4 bases, and 6 bases stayed unmatched. The V gene's germline CDR1 is SGHRS and CDR2 YFSETQ. In nucleotides, the CDR3 is TGCGCCAGCAGGACGGGACTAGCGGGAATTTACAATGAGCAGTTCTTC. Its protein product is CASRTGLAGIYNEQFF.

This clonotype occurred once. The DNA for the CDR3 is TGTGCCAGCAGTTACTCAGCGAGCACGGGGTCAAATGAGCAGTTCTTC. This sequence encodes CASSYSASTGSNEQFF. The chain uses TRBV6-2 or TRBV6-3 and TRBJ2-1; a weak D match, TRBD2 (5 bases). The CDR3 runs 16 residues. Germline V gives CDR1 MNHEY, CDR2 SVGEGT. The V and J ends lost 0 bases and 7 bases respectively, with 16 bases between them.

J is TRBJ2-1 and V is TRBV20-1, with 7 bases matching TRBD1. The trim removed 0 bases at V and 4 bases at J, leaving 12 bases unmatched. The length of the CDR3 is 17 residues. The germline CDR1 and CDR2 sequences are DFQATT and SNEGSKA (reference sequence). The DNA of the CDR3 is TGCAGTGCTAGAGATCCGGTGCCGGGCAGGGGGTACAATGAGCAGTTCTTC. It translates to CSARDPVPGRGYNEQFF.

This clonotype came up a few times. The junction differs from germline at one of its ends, possibly a read error. The genes are TRBV28 and TRBJ1-5; TRBD1 aligns across 8 bases. CDR3 size: 18 residues. Germline lookup yields CDR1 MDHEN and CDR2 SYDVKM. The CDR3: CACSLWPSSDRGNQPQHF. For the CDR3, the DNA is TGTGCCTGCAGTTTATGGCCCTCTTCCGACAGGGGTAATCAGCCCCAGCATTTT.